These 24 T cell receptor beta chains came from one sample sequenced in a study of PD-L1 blockade in urothelial cancer. Time point defined: peripheral blood 6 weeks after treatment start. Clones were read by immunoSEQ multiplex PCR, and TCRdb kept only the in-frame ones, dropping some. The sample gives about 110,000 clones, 75% to 95% of which show up once; around 4% is in the top ten. The source material was PBMCs, sampled around atezolizumab (anti-PD-L1) treatment. These receptors all come from a man aged 55 to 69 with urothelial cancer.

The sample holds one count of this clone. The J gene is TRBJ1-2, the V gene TRBV6-5; D is perhaps TRBD1 (5 bases). The germline gives CDR1 MNHEY, CDR2 SVGAGI. Between the trimmed V and J ends, which lost 2 bases and 5 bases, there was a span of 9 bases. CDR3 size: 13 residues. This CDR3 reads CASSYRGGYGYTF. The CDR3 DNA is TGTGCCAGCAGTTACCGGGGGGGGTATGGCTACACCTTC.

The rearrangement uses TRBV10-3 and TRBJ1-1; D is unclear. Per the germline V gene, CDR1 is ENHRY and CDR2 is SYGVKD. The V and J ends lost 4 bases and 4 bases respectively, with 13 bases between them. This CDR3 is built from 14 residues. The CDR3 DNA reads as TGTGCCATCAGTGGGTCGGCTGGCGGCACTGAAGCTTTCTTT. It encodes CAISGSAGGTEAFF.

The V call is TRBV7-2, the J call TRBJ2-7; 11 nucleotides match TRBD2. Germline V gives CDR1 SGHTA, CDR2 FQGNSA. J was trimmed by 1 base and V by 0 bases; bases with no gene match: 5. The CDR3 is 17 residues long. The CDR3, as DNA: TGTGCCAGCAGCTTAGCGGGTACTAGCGGGAGTTCCTACGAGCAGTACTTC. Residues: CASSLAGTSGSSYEQYF.

The chain combines TRBV18 with TRBJ1-5, with D possibly being TRBD1 (5 bases). The germline V gene encodes CDR1 KGHSH and CDR2 LQKENI. V was clipped by 6 bases and J by 0 bases, with 15 bases between them. The CDR3 loop spans 16 amino acids. The CDR3 loop is CASSHTGYYSNQPQHF. CDR3 DNA: TGTGCCAGCTCTCACACAGGCTACTATAGCAATCAGCCCCAGCATTTT.

This chain links TRBV5-1 with TRBJ2-7; tentative D call: TRBD2 (5 bases). The CDR3 length is 13 residues. The V and J ends lost 0 bases and 6 bases respectively, with 10 bases between them. Germline V gene sequence: CDR1 SGHRS, CDR2 YFSETQ. CDR3 in amino acids: CASSLAGVGEQYF. CDR3 coding DNA: TGCGCCAGCAGCTTGGCCGGGGTCGGCGAGCAGTACTTC. Supplemented by reference TRBV5-1 and TRBJ2-7, the full variable domain reads KAGVTQTPRYLIKTRGQQVTLSCSPISGHRSVSWYQQTPGQGLQFLFEYFSETQRNKGNFPGRFSGRQFSNSRSEMNVSTLELGDSALYLCASSLAGVGEQYFGPGTRLTVT.

This clone was detected only a few times. The V gene is TRBV6-1, the J gene TRBJ1-2; tentatively, D is TRBD1 (6 bases). Germline CDR1 is MNHNS and CDR2 is SASEGT. The CDR3 length is 14 residues. Trimming took 4 bases from V and 6 from J, leaving 15 bases between them. CDR3 loop: CASSASDRFDGYTF. The CDR3 nucleotides are TGTGCCAGCAGTGCAAGTGACAGGTTCGATGGCTACACCTTC.

The rearrangement uses TRBV5-1 and TRBJ2-5; 10 nucleotides agree with TRBD1. V lost 0 bases to trimming and J lost 2 bases; unmatched junction nucleotides: 4. Germline CDR1 SGHRS, CDR2 YFSETQ. This CDR3 region has 16 residues. CDR3 DNA: TGCGCCAGCAGCTTGGCTGGGACAGGGGAGCAAGAGACCCAGTACTTC. It yields the protein CASSLAGTGEQETQYF.

CDR3 sequence: CASSPHVSEKLFF. Written as DNA, the CDR3 is TGCGCCAGCAGCCCCCATGTTTCTGAAAAACTGTTTTTT. The rearrangement uses TRBV5-1 and TRBJ1-4, with D uncertain. CDR1 is SGHRS and CDR2 is YFSETQ in the germline V gene. There are 13 residues in the CDR3. Trimming left V 4 bases short and J 7 bases short, with 11 bases between. The full variable domain, its missing parts supplied by reference TRBV5-1 and TRBJ1-4, is KAGVTQTPRYLIKTRGQQVTLSCSPISGHRSVSWYQQTPGQGLQFLFEYFSETQRNKGNFPGRFSGRQFSNSRSEMNVSTLELGDSALYLCASSPHVSEKLFFGSGTQLSVL.

The chain carries TRBV9 and TRBJ2-7; TRBD1 agrees at 10 bases. Germline-derived CDR1 and CDR2 are SGDLS and YYNGEE. V was clipped by 1 base and J by 5 bases; unmatched bases: 6. The CDR3 runs to 15 residues. CDR3 in DNA: TGTGCCAGCAGCGTAACCGGGACAGGGGTCGACGAGCAGTACTTC. It yields the protein CASSVTGTGVDEQYF. The complete variable domain, with remaining parts taken from reference TRBV9 and TRBJ2-7, reads DSGVTQTPKHLITATGQRVTLRCSPRSGDLSVYWYQQSLDQGLQFLIQYYNGEERAKGNILERFSAQQFPDLHSELNLSSLELGDSALYFCASSVTGTGVDEQYFGPGTRLTVT.

The chain carries TRBV5-1 and TRBJ1-5; 8 bases match TRBD1. The CDR3 is 15 residues long. Trimming cost V 4 bases and J 4 bases; bases outside gene matches: 7. CDR1 is SGHRS and CDR2 is YFSETQ in the germline V gene. Here the CDR3 reads CASSLGTGENQPQHF. The CDR3 nucleotides read TGCGCCAGCAGCCTCGGGACAGGCGAGAATCAGCCCCAGCATTTT.

V gene TRBV7-2 combines with J gene TRBJ1-4; D might be TRBD1 (6 bases). This CDR3 is 14 amino acids long. Germline V gene data show CDR1 as SGHTA and CDR2 as FQGNSA. V lost 1 base and J 7 bases, leaving 10 bases between the germline ends. CDR3 protein: CASSLGGGVEKLFF. The CDR3 DNA follows: TGTGCCAGCAGCTTAGGAGGGGGGGTTGAAAAACTGTTTTTT. Combining the CDR3 with reference TRBV7-2 and TRBJ1-4 gives the whole variable domain GAGVSQSPSNKVTEKGKDVELRCDPISGHTALYWYRQSLGQGLEFLIYFQGNSAPDKSGLPSDRFSAERTGGSVSTLTIQRTQQEDSAVYLCASSLGGGVEKLFFGSGTQLSVL.

The CDR3 coding sequence is TGTGCCAGCAGCTCGTCAGGAGGCCGCACAGATACGCAGTATTTT. Encoded protein: CASSSSGGRTDTQYF. The V gene is TRBV6-5, the J gene TRBJ2-3; possible D gene TRBD2, 5 bases. This CDR3 spans 15 amino acids. CDR1 and CDR2 (germline): MNHEY, SVGAGI. V lost 6 bases, J lost 1 base, and 14 bases lay in between.

The chain employs TRBV27 and TRBJ1-1, with 11 bases lining up with TRBD1. From germline, CDR1 is MNHEY and CDR2 SMNVEV (reference sequence). With V trimmed by 0 bases and J by 3 bases, 6 bases remained unmatched. The CDR3 runs to 17 residues. The CDR3 protein is CASSLSIRTGGHTEAFF. For the CDR3, the DNA is TGTGCCAGCAGTTTATCGATCCGGACAGGGGGCCACACTGAAGCTTTCTTT.

The chain combines TRBV6-1 with TRBJ2-1; D is unclear. The CDR3 loop spans 16 amino acids. Germline loops: CDR1 MNHNS, CDR2 SASEGT. V lost 1 base and J 1 base, leaving 11 bases between the germline ends. The CDR3 DNA follows: TGTGCCAGCAGTGAAGAAGCCGATCCGTCCTACAATGAGCAGTTCTTC. This translates into CASSEEADPSYNEQFF.

CDR3 residues: CASSVLTSGRVDEQFF. The CDR3 DNA is TGTGCCAGCAGCGTCCTGACTAGCGGGAGAGTCGATGAGCAGTTCTTC. The chain combines TRBV9 with TRBJ2-1, with 12 bases that match TRBD2. There are 16 residues in the CDR3. J was trimmed by 8 bases and V by 2 bases; bases with no gene match: 8. Germline-derived CDR1 and CDR2 are SGDLS and YYNGEE.

This chain connects TRBV11-3 to TRBJ2-1; possibly TRBD2 for D (6 bases). Germline V gene lookup returns CDR1 SGHNT and CDR2 YENEEA. The V end lost 6 bases, the J end lost 3 bases, and 9 bases lay between the germline ends. CDR3 length: 13 amino acids. The CDR3 loop reads CASSFSGYNEQFF. DNA of the CDR3: TGTGCCAGCAGTTTTAGCGGCTACAATGAGCAGTTCTTC.

The chain couples TRBV2 to TRBJ2-3; D may be TRBD1 (6 bases). The germline V and J ends were trimmed by 9 bases and 0 bases, with 10 bases remaining between them. The CDR3 loop spans 13 amino acids. The germline gives CDR1 SNHLY, CDR2 FYNNEI. The CDR3 loop reads CASRTASTDTQYF. In nucleotides, the CDR3 is TGTGCCAGTAGGACAGCCAGCACAGATACGCAGTATTTT.

CDR3 DNA sequence: TGTGCCAGCAGAAGTAGCGGGGGGTTCGGCACCGGGGAGCTGTTTTTT. Protein product: CASRSSGGFGTGELFF. The rearrangement links TRBV2 to TRBJ2-2; 10 nucleotides align to TRBD2. The CDR3 loop spans 16 amino acids. The V and J ends lost 6 bases and 4 bases, in that order; junction bases with no gene match: 8. Germline CDR1 SNHLY, CDR2 FYNNEI.

A few counts support this clone. The V call is TRBV29-1, the J call TRBJ1-1; D remains unclear. Germline lookup yields CDR1 SQVTM and CDR2 ANQGSEA. The CDR3 totals 13 residues. The V end lost 7 bases, the J end lost 1 base, and 13 bases lay between the germline ends. CDR3 residues: CSGKRPGNTEAFF. The CDR3 DNA is TGCAGCGGGAAAAGACCGGGGAACACTGAAGCTTTCTTT.

The chain couples TRBV5-5 to TRBJ1-2; unclear D gene. V lost 2 bases and J 0 bases, leaving 8 bases between the germline ends. This CDR3 is built from 14 residues. Germline loops: CDR1 SGHKS, CDR2 YYEKEE (reference sequence). This CDR3 reads CASSFRDTNYGYTF. The CDR3, as DNA: TGTGCCAGCAGCTTCCGAGATACTAACTATGGCTACACCTTC.

This clone was found a few times. The J gene is TRBJ1-1, the V gene TRBV6-5; D is uncertain. V was cut by 8 bases and J by 0 bases, with 7 bases left in between. Germline CDR1 MNHEY, CDR2 SVGAGI. This CDR3 is 12 amino acids long. The CDR3 bases are TGTGCCAGCTTGAGCGTGAACACTGAAGCTTTCTTT. Translating it yields CASLSVNTEAFF.

The chain employs TRBV4-2 and TRBJ2-7; maybe TRBD2 (7 bases). V lost 3 bases, J lost 2 bases, and 14 bases lay in between. The CDR3 covers 15 residues. The germline V gene encodes CDR1 LGHNA and CDR2 YNFKEQ. The CDR3 sequence: CASSQGGGGAYEQYF. CDR3 DNA: TGTGCCAGCAGCCAGGGGGGAGGGGGAGCCTACGAGCAGTACTTC.

The chain links TRBV6-1 to TRBJ1-5; the D is unclear. There are 16 residues in the CDR3. V was trimmed by 1 base and J by 1 base, leaving 11 bases between them. CDR1 MNHNS and CDR2 SASEGT come from the germline V gene. The CDR3 reads CASSEGTFLSNQPQHF. As DNA, the CDR3 is TGTGCCAGCAGTGAAGGGACTTTTCTGAGCAATCAGCCCCAGCATTTT.

V is TRBV6-5 and J is TRBJ2-3; 7 bases line up with TRBD1. This CDR3 spans 14 amino acids. CDR1 and CDR2 (germline): MNHEY, SVGAGI. After removal of 0 bases from V and 4 bases from J, the junction contained 1 base not matched to a gene. The CDR3 region has the DNA TGTGCCAGCAGTTACTCGACAGGGCCAGATACGCAGTATTTT. Amino acids: CASSYSTGPDTQYF.